This TCR beta chain was identified in a study of blood T cell repertoires in COVID-19. As originally analysed: For nucleated cells, counts were estimated from reference gene primer amplification. Assay used: immunoSEQ multiplex PCR; TCRdb lists only in-frame clones, some missing. V and J calls and clone size are those listed in that table; D and trimming were worked out from the DNA. Of more than 250,000 clones in the sample, 80% to 90% were seen once. Cohorts were assigned according to the clinical history that participants reported. Recovered status in Cohort 3 required two negative PCRs, clearance, or symptom resolution. A single count supports this clone. The CDR3 extends over 14 amino acids. The ends lost 4 bases at V and 4 bases at J; junction bases unmatched: 2. CDR1 and CDR2 from the germline V gene are SGHTA and FQGNSA.

V and J are TRBV7-2 and TRBJ2-3; 10 bases align to TRBD1. Sequencing used PBMCs or T cells enriched from blood (not recorded which). The sequence was collected from a man aged 25 to 40 who had recovered from COVID-19. CDR3 region: CASSSDRGPDTQYF. CDR3 sequence (DNA): TGTGCCAGCAGCTCCGACAGGGGGCCAGATACGCAGTATTTT.